Detailed here is one TCR beta chain. Its antigen is not known. This sample was taken from a study of T cell responses to AZD1222 COVID-19 vaccine. Regarding the study as a whole: Only a handful of AZD1222 recipients, several in all, had baseline seropositivity. Most donors were white British and more were female, and clonal diversity was possibly underestimated.

Data came from immunoSEQ multiplex PCR; TCRdb stores just in-frame clones and leaves some out. Of about 130,000 clones detected, roughly 85% appear once; the ten largest clones hold 1.5% to 2%. Trimming removed 3 bases at V and 3 bases at J, with 11 bases between. CDR3 length equals 13 residues. The germline V gene encodes CDR1 GTSNPN and CDR2 SVGIG (reference sequence). The receptor comes from an adult in good health. The chain combines TRBV30 with TRBJ1-1; D not certain. Source: peripheral blood, taken on day 0 of AZD1222 vaccination. DNA of the CDR3: TGTGCCTGGAGCTGGGTCCGGGACACTGAAGCTTTCTTT. Encoded protein: CAWSWVRDTEAFF. Together with reference TRBV30 and TRBJ1-1, the CDR3 gives the full variable domain: SQTIHQWPATLVQPVGSPLSLECTVEGTSNPNLYWYRQAAGRGLQLLFYSVGIGQISSEVPQNLSASRPQDRQFILSSKKLLLSDSGFYLCAWSWVRDTEAFFGQGTRLTVV.